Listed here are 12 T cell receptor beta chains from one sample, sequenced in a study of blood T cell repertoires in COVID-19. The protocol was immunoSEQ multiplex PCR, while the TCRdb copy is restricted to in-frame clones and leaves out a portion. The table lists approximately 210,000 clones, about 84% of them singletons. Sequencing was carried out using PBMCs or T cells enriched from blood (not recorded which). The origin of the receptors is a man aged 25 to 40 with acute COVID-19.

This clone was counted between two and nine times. The CDR3 sequence: CASSPTGQAGTEAFF. DNA of the CDR3: TGCGCCAGCAGCCCCACAGGACAGGCGGGGACTGAAGCTTTCTTT. The V gene is TRBV5-1, the J gene TRBJ1-1; 7 bases align to TRBD1. The ends lost 4 bases at V and 5 bases at J; junction bases unmatched: 11. The CDR3 is 15 amino acids. CDR1 and CDR2 from the germline V gene are SGHRS and YFSETQ.

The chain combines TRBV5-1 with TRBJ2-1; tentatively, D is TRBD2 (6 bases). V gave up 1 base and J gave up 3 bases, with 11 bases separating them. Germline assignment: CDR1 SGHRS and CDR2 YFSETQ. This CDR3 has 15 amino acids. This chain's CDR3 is CASSLRAGNYNEQFF. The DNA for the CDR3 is TGCGCCAGCAGCTTGCGGGCGGGGAACTACAATGAGCAGTTCTTC.

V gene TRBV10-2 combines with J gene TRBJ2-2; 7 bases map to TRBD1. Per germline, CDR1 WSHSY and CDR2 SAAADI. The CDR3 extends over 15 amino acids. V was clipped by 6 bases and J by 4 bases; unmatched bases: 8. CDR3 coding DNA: TGCGCCAGCAGAGGCAGACAGGGCATCACCGGGGAGCTGTTTTTT. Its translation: CASRGRQGITGELFF.

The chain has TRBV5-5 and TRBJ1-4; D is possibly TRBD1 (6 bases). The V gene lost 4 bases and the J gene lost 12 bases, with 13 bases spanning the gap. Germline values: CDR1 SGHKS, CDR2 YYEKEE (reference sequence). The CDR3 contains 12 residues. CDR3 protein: CASSLGQQELFF. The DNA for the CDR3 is TGTGCCAGCAGCCTGGGACAACAAGAACTGTTTTTT.

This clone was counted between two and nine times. CDR3 region: CASSEPGDFYNEQFF. In DNA form, the CDR3 reads TGTGCCAGCAGTGAACCGGGGGATTTCTACAATGAGCAGTTCTTC. This sequence joins TRBV25-1 and TRBJ2-1; D might be TRBD2 (6 bases). V lost 2 bases and J lost 3, with 11 bases in between. Germline V gene data show CDR1 as MGHDK and CDR2 as SYGVNS. The CDR3 runs 15 residues.

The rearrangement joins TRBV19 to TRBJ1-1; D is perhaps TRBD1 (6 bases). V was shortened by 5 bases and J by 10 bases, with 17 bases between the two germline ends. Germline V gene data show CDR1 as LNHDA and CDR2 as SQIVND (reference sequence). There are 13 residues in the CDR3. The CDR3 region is CASSETGRSAAFF. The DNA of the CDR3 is TGTGCCAGTAGTGAGACAGGCCGGAGCGCAGCTTTCTTT.

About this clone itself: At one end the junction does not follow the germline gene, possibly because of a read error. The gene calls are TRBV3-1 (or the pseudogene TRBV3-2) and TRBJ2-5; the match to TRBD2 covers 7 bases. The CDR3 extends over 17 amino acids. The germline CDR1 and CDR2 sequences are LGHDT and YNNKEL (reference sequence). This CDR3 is CASSGRTPGLSQEAQYF. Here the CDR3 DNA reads TGTGCCAGCAGCGGACGTACCCCGGGACTATCTCAAGAGGCCCAGTACTTC.

Here the CDR3 reads CASQSPGASYEQYF. The DNA for the CDR3 is TGTGCCAGCCAATCCCCGGGAGCCAGCTACGAGCAGTACTTC. The chain couples TRBV6-5 to TRBJ2-7, with D perhaps TRBD2 (6 bases). CDR3 length: 14 amino acids. Trimming took off 8 bases at V and 3 bases at J, with 17 bases between the two ends. Germline values: CDR1 MNHEY, CDR2 SVGAGI.

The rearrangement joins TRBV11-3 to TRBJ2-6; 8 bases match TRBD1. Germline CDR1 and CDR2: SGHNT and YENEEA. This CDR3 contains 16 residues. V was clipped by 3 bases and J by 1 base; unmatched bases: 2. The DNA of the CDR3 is TGTGCCAGCAGCTTCGACAGGGGTTCTGGGGCCAACGTCCTGACTTTC. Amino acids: CASSFDRGSGANVLTF.

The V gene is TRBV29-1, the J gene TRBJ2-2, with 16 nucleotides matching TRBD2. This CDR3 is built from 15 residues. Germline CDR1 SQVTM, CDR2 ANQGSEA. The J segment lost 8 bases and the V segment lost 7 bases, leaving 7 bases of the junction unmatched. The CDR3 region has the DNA TGCAGCGGAGGGACTAGCGGGGGGGCCGCAGGGGAGCTGTTTTTT. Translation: CSGGTSGGAAGELFF.

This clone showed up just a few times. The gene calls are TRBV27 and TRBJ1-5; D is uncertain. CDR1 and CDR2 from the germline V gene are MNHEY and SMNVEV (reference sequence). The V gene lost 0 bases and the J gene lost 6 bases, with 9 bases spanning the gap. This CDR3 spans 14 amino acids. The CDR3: CASSLSTLGQPQHF. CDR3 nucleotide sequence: TGTGCCAGCAGTTTATCGACTCTTGGTCAGCCCCAGCATTTT.

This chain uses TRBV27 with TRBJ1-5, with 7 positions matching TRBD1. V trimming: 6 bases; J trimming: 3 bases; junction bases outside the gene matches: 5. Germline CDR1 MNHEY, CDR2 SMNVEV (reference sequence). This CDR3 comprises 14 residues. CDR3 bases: TGTGCCAGCAGCCCCAGGGGGGTCAATCAGCCCCAGCATTTT. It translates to CASSPRGVNQPQHF.